This entry lists 27 T cell receptor beta chains sequenced from one sample in a study of cytomegalovirus exposure and HLA in healthy donors. In the PCR, 60 Vbeta and 13 Jbeta primers were used. Assay used: immunoSEQ multiplex PCR; TCRdb lists only in-frame clones, some missing. The sample records 60,000 to 70,000 clones, about 72% being singletons. Material for sequencing was PBMCs. Receptor source: a man aged 45 to 65 in good health and CMV-seropositive.

This clone was picked up a small number of times. The chain joins TRBV30 to TRBJ2-7, with D tentatively TRBD2 (6 bases). CDR1 is GTSNPN, CDR2 SVGIG, per germline (reference sequence). There are 13 residues in the CDR3. Trimming pared 7 bases from V and 6 bases from J, leaving 19 bases between. The CDR3: CALTIAALGEQYF. CDR3 nucleotide sequence: TGTGCCTTAACTATAGCGGCTCTGGGCGAGCAGTACTTC.

This clone was picked up a small number of times. The chain has TRBV6-1 and TRBJ2-1; a weak D match, TRBD2 (7 bases). Germline V gene data show CDR1 as MNHNS and CDR2 as SASEGT. The CDR3 extends over 15 amino acids. V lost 1 base and J lost 10, with 17 bases in between. The CDR3: CASSEEVGGPGEQFF. DNA of the CDR3: TGTGCCAGCAGTGAAGAGGTGGGGGGGCCGGGAGAGCAGTTCTTC.

Comments on this clone: Other DNA variants within this sample encode the same CDR3. The chain carries TRBV5-4 and TRBJ2-7, with 9 bases matching TRBD1. In germline, CDR1 is SGHNT, CDR2 YYREEE (reference sequence). The CDR3 spans 14 residues. With V trimmed by 0 bases and J by 4 bases, 2 bases remained unmatched. As DNA, the CDR3 is TGTGCCAGCAGCTTGGGACAGGGGGGTTACGAGCAGTACTTC. Protein sequence: CASSLGQGGYEQYF. Supplemented by reference TRBV5-4 and TRBJ2-7, the full variable domain reads ETGVTQSPTHLIKTRGQQVTLRCSSQSGHNTVSWYQQALGQGPQFIFQYYREEENGRGNFPPRFSGLQFPNYSSELNVNALELDDSALYLCASSLGQGGYEQYFGPGTRLTVT.

J is TRBJ2-1 and V is TRBV18; TRBD1 aligns across 8 bases. The germline V gene has CDR1 KGHSH and CDR2 LQKENI. The CDR3 is made up of 15 amino acids. V was pared by 5 bases and J by 7 bases, with 10 bases of the junction left unmatched. In DNA form, the CDR3 reads TGTGCCAGCTCAATTGGACAGGGAAGCCCGAATGAGCAGTTCTTC. Translating gives CASSIGQGSPNEQFF.

The CDR3 sequence is CASSVGQGGNQPQHF. CDR3 DNA: TGTGCCAGCAGTGTTGGACAGGGTGGCAATCAGCCCCAGCATTTT. The chain carries TRBV2 and TRBJ1-5, with 8 bases that match TRBD1. Germline V gene sequence: CDR1 SNHLY, CDR2 FYNNEI. Trimming cost V 4 bases and J 2 bases; bases outside gene matches: 4. The CDR3 loop spans 15 amino acids.

The chain has TRBV6-6 and TRBJ2-7; 10 positions match TRBD1. V trimming: 7 bases; J trimming: 2 bases; junction bases outside the gene matches: 8. CDR1 MNHNY and CDR2 SVGAGI come from the germline V gene (reference sequence). The CDR3 spans 15 residues. CDR3 DNA sequence: TGTGCCAGCACAAAAGGAGGACAGGGGGCCTACGAGCAGTACTTC. This codes for CASTKGGQGAYEQYF.

The chain joins TRBV7-9 to TRBJ1-2; D may be TRBD1 (5 bases). CDR3 length: 16 amino acids. CDR1 is SEHNR and CDR2 is FQNEAQ in the germline V gene (reference sequence). Trimming left V 10 bases short and J 1 base short, with 22 bases between. The CDR3 protein is CATLTDSHKVNYGYTF. Here the CDR3 DNA reads TGTGCCACTCTAACAGACAGCCACAAGGTTAACTATGGCTACACCTTC.

This chain uses TRBV5-1 with TRBJ2-1, with D tentatively TRBD1 (6 bases). This CDR3 spans 15 amino acids. V lost 0 bases to trimming and J lost 8 bases, with 15 bases between them. Germline V lookup: CDR1 SGHRS, CDR2 YFSETQ. As DNA, the CDR3 is TGCGCCAGCAGCTTGGGGGCTTTTTCAGGGGATGAGCAGTTCTTC. Translated: CASSLGAFSGDEQFF.

The chain links TRBV19 to TRBJ2-7; D perhaps matches TRBD2 (6 bases). Trimming left V 7 bases short and J 3 bases short, with 28 bases between. Germline V gene sequence: CDR1 LNHDA, CDR2 SQIVND (reference sequence). This CDR3 is built from 18 residues. The CDR3 region is CASTFGFPSGGTFYEQYF. In nucleotides, the CDR3 is TGTGCCAGTACCTTCGGATTCCCATCTGGGGGGACCTTCTACGAGCAGTACTTC.

This chain uses TRBV27 with TRBJ1-1; 7 bases map to TRBD1. This CDR3 is 14 amino acids long. From germline, CDR1 is MNHEY and CDR2 SMNVEV (reference sequence). J was trimmed by 1 base and V by 5 bases; bases with no gene match: 4. CDR3 amino acids: CASSRRTGNTEAFF. CDR3 nucleotides: TGTGCCAGCAGTCGGCGGACAGGGAACACTGAAGCTTTCTTT.

This clone was recorded a few times. The chain recombines TRBV6-1 with TRBJ1-6; D is undetermined. Germline CDR1 and CDR2: MNHNS and SASEGT. V was pared by 2 bases and J by 8 bases, with 10 bases between. The CDR3 contains 14 residues. The CDR3 reads CASSERVADSPLHF. CDR3 nucleotide sequence: TGTGCCAGCAGTGAAAGAGTGGCGGATTCACCCCTCCACTTT.

CDR3 residues: CSVEGEATQYF. DNA for the CDR3: TGCAGCGTTGAGGGGGAGGCGACCCAGTACTTC. This chain connects TRBV29-1 to TRBJ2-5; D is possibly TRBD2 (6 bases). This CDR3 has 11 residues. The ends were cut back, 3 bases at V and 7 bases at J, with 9 bases in the middle. Germline V gene data show CDR1 as SQVTM and CDR2 as ANQGSEA.

The rearrangement joins TRBV6-6 to TRBJ1-1, with TRBD1 matching over 7 bases. CDR1 and CDR2 from the germline V gene are MNHNY and SVGAGI (reference sequence). Germline trimming cut 7 bases from V and 1 base from J; bases unmatched to any gene: 3. This CDR3 region has 13 residues. CDR3 region: CASTRDRNTEAFF. The CDR3 DNA follows: TGTGCCAGCACCCGGGACAGGAACACTGAAGCTTTCTTT.

The genes are TRBV7-6 and TRBJ2-1; 11 nucleotides line up with TRBD1. V dropped 1 base and J dropped 6; count of bases not matched to a gene: 5. The CDR3 totals 16 residues. Germline lookup yields CDR1 SGHVS and CDR2 FNYEAQ. CDR3 sequence reads: CASSLEGQGARNEQFF. The CDR3 DNA reads as TGTGCCAGCAGCTTAGAAGGACAGGGGGCGCGCAATGAGCAGTTCTTC.

This clone came up a few times. The chain has TRBV27 and TRBJ2-7; D is unresolved. This CDR3 contains 13 residues. The germline V gene has CDR1 MNHEY and CDR2 SMNVEV (reference sequence). The V end was cut by 3 bases, the J end by 2 bases, with 8 bases between. CDR3 sequence: CASSFPRTYEQYF. The CDR3 region has the DNA TGTGCCAGCAGTTTTCCCAGAACCTACGAGCAGTACTTC.

This clone was found once. The J gene is TRBJ2-4, the V gene TRBV7-2; 9 positions match TRBD2. Germline V lookup: CDR1 SGHTA, CDR2 FQGNSA. CDR3 length equals 16 residues. With 0 bases clipped from V and 8 bases from J, the junction kept 8 bases outside the gene matches. The CDR3 protein is CASSLAASGESDIQYF. CDR3 in DNA: TGTGCCAGCAGCTTAGCGGCTAGCGGGGAATCGGACATTCAGTACTTC.

In its sample, this clone was seen many times. The genes are TRBV2 and TRBJ1-5, with D tentatively TRBD1 (5 bases). The V gene's germline CDR1 is SNHLY and CDR2 FYNNEI. CDR3 size: 13 residues. V lost 8 bases and J 5 bases, leaving 13 bases between the germline ends. The CDR3 reads CASGGLLDQPQHF. The CDR3, as DNA: TGTGCCAGCGGGGGACTCCTAGATCAGCCCCAGCATTTT.

The CDR3 region has the DNA TGTGCCAGCAGCTTCACAGGGGGGGGTCAGCCCCAGCATTTT. The encoded protein is CASSFTGGGQPQHF. The chain is built from TRBV7-2 and TRBJ1-5; 8 nucleotides agree with TRBD1. The germline CDR1 and CDR2 sequences are SGHTA and FQGNSA. The CDR3 has 14 residues. After removal of 3 bases from V and 6 bases from J, the junction contained 4 bases not matched to a gene.

The chain is built from TRBV30 and TRBJ1-5, with D possibly being TRBD1 (6 bases). Germline V lookup: CDR1 GTSNPN, CDR2 SVGIG (reference sequence). The CDR3 is 14 amino acids. The germline V and J ends were trimmed by 2 bases and 3 bases, with 11 bases remaining between them. The CDR3 sequence: CAWSKQGPNQPQHF. CDR3 in DNA: TGTGCCTGGAGTAAACAGGGCCCCAATCAGCCCCAGCATTTT.

The chain links TRBV29-1 to TRBJ1-2; D ambiguous. Germline V gene lookup returns CDR1 SQVTM and CDR2 ANQGSEA. This CDR3 is built from 13 residues. The V end was cut by 7 bases, the J end by 3 bases, with 15 bases between. CDR3 protein: CSAPRGSDYGYTF. CDR3 bases: TGCAGCGCCCCCCGGGGTAGTGACTATGGCTACACCTTC.

This chain joins TRBV19 and TRBJ1-1; TRBD1 might be the D (5 bases). Germline V gene lookup returns CDR1 LNHDA and CDR2 SQIVND (reference sequence). This CDR3 region has 18 residues. V lost 2 bases, J lost 3 bases, and 22 bases lay in between. The CDR3 is CASSISQTVSGVDTEAFF. The CDR3 bases are TGTGCCAGTAGTATAAGCCAGACAGTCTCGGGCGTCGACACTGAAGCTTTCTTT.

CDR3: CASSPQWGRDNEKLFF. The CDR3 DNA sequence: TGTGCCAGCAGCCCACAGTGGGGGAGGGATAATGAAAAACTGTTTTTT. The genes are TRBV9 and TRBJ1-4, with D possibly matching TRBD1 (5 bases). Germline CDR1 SGDLS, CDR2 YYNGEE. Trimming took off 4 bases at V and 4 bases at J, with 17 bases between the two ends. The CDR3 runs to 16 residues.

In this sample, this clone turned up a few times. The chain links TRBV5-1 to TRBJ2-5, with 10 positions matching TRBD1. CDR3 length: 17 residues. V gave up 2 bases and J gave up 4 bases; unmatched junction bases: 11. Germline V gene data show CDR1 as SGHRS and CDR2 as YFSETQ. CDR3 sequence reads: CASSLPGQGSVAETQYF. The CDR3 nucleotides read TGCGCCAGCAGCTTACCGGGACAGGGGTCGGTCGCAGAGACCCAGTACTTC.

The chain is built from TRBV11-3 and TRBJ2-2; possible D gene TRBD1, 6 bases. This CDR3 has 13 residues. Germline loops: CDR1 SGHNT, CDR2 YENEEA. V was clipped by 3 bases and J by 5 bases, with 7 bases between them. Written as DNA, the CDR3 is TGTGCCAGCAGCTTTGACAGGACCGGGGAGCTGTTTTTT. Its translation: CASSFDRTGELFF.

J is TRBJ2-7 and V is TRBV6-1; D is unresolved. CDR1 is MNHNS and CDR2 is SASEGT in the germline V gene. Trimming took off 6 bases at V and 5 bases at J, with 14 bases between the two ends. The CDR3 is 13 amino acids. CDR3 DNA: TGTGCCAGCAGCGTACGGGTGATGGACGAGCAGTACTTC. Its protein is CASSVRVMDEQYF.

This clone was seen only a few times. V is TRBV29-1 and J is TRBJ2-1; 10 nucleotides align to TRBD2. Germline loops: CDR1 SQVTM, CDR2 ANQGSEA. CDR3 length: 12 residues. Trimming at V came to 4 bases and at J to 9 bases, leaving 3 bases not matched to a gene. CDR3 sequence reads: CSVGSGRVEQFF. CDR3 DNA sequence: TGCAGCGTTGGGAGCGGGAGGGTTGAGCAGTTCTTC.

Worth noting for this clone: At one of its ends the junction is not consistent with the germline gene, which may arise from a read error. For the CDR3, the DNA is TGTGCCAGCAGCTTTCAGGGGACTAGCCCCCCCGTCTTC. Amino acids: CASSFQGTSPPVF. The genes are TRBV7-7 and TRBJ2-1; 9 bases map to TRBD2. Germline assignment: CDR1 SSHAT and CDR2 FNYEAQ (reference sequence). This CDR3 region has 13 residues.